This T cell receptor beta chain was sequenced in a study of blood T cell repertoires in COVID-19. Study as a whole: Acute-phase and convalescent COVID-19 samples originated in the United States, Italy and Spain. T cells, B-cell-depleted T cells, or PBMCs supplied cDNA or gDNA.

V was pared by 4 bases and J by 2 bases, with 3 bases of the junction left unmatched. CDR1 is SGHRS and CDR2 is YFSETQ in the germline V gene. The CDR3 loop spans 15 amino acids. To note about this clone: Distinct nucleotide sequences in the sample also encode this CDR3.

Study processing details: Reference gene primer amplification gave estimated nucleated cell counts. The protocol was immunoSEQ multiplex PCR, while the TCRdb copy is restricted to in-frame clones and leaves out a portion. V, J and clone size are those of that table, while D and trimming were read from the DNA. The top ten hold approximately 1.8% of the sample, which has about 300,000 clones, about 90% seen once. This sequence was found in a woman in her thirties with COVID-19, enrolled during active disease. The material sequenced was peripheral blood. The genes are TRBV5-1 and TRBJ2-3; TRBD2 matches 11 bases. CDR3 DNA: TGCGCCAGCAGCAGGACTAGCGGGTTCACAGATACGCAGTATTTT. This gives the protein CASSRTSGFTDTQYF.